This is a list of T cell receptor beta chains from one sample in a study of early T cells in non-severe SARS-CoV-2 infection. Each CDR3 protein is one row after TCRdb ran MiXCR on the 5' RACE reads. The sample holds roughly 120,000 distinct CDR3 sequences, around 12% seen once. The sample in question was whole blood, obtained at baseline. Every receptor here comes from an adult who was a healthcare worker with PCR-confirmed SARS-CoV-2 infection or an uninfected control (not recorded which). Both conserved end residues are part of each CDR3. The D gene is left open where the match is weak. Not all rows give a size; the values are once, few, many and, for expanded clones, a class.

d_gene: -
j_gene: TRBJ2-1
v_gene: TRBV29-1
abundance: few
CDR3aa: CSVGRNNEQFF
CDR3nt: TGCAGCGTTGGCAGGAACAATGAGCAGTTCTTC

d_gene: TRBD1
j_gene: TRBJ2-7
v_gene: TRBV19
abundance: -
CDR3aa: CASSMGPPGQGPYEQYF
CDR3nt: TGTGCCAGTAGTATGGGCCCCCCGGGACAGGGCCCCTACGAGCAGTACTTC

d_gene: -
j_gene: TRBJ1-1
v_gene: TRBV28
abundance: -
CDR3aa: CASSLIVRSTEAFF
CDR3nt: TGTGCCAGCAGTCTTATCGTGCGTAGTACTGAAGCTTTCTTT

d_gene: -
j_gene: TRBJ2-1
v_gene: TRBV2
abundance: few
CDR3aa: CASDSGNEQFF
CDR3nt: TGTGCCAGCGATAGCGGCAATGAGCAGTTCTTC

d_gene: -
j_gene: TRBJ2-1
v_gene: TRBV3-1
abundance: -
CDR3aa: CASSQGVSGTSRGEQFF
CDR3nt: TGTGCCAGCAGCCAGGGCGTCTCCGGGACTTCTCGCGGGGAGCAGTTCTTC

d_gene: -
j_gene: TRBJ1-1
v_gene: TRBV4-1
abundance: -
CDR3aa: CASSQVLYTEAFF
CDR3nt: TGCGCCAGCAGCCAAGTTTTGTACACTGAAGCTTTCTTT

d_gene: -
j_gene: TRBJ1-1
v_gene: TRBV5-1
abundance: -
CDR3aa: CASSSMGGGTEAFF
CDR3nt: TGCGCCAGCAGCTCGATGGGGGGAGGCACTGAAGCTTTCTTT

d_gene: TRBD1
j_gene: TRBJ2-1
v_gene: TRBV20-1
abundance: -
CDR3aa: CSGPGTGASNEQFF
CDR3nt: TGCAGTGGGCCGGGGACAGGGGCAAGCAATGAGCAGTTCTTC

d_gene: -
j_gene: TRBJ1-1
v_gene: TRBV20-1
abundance: few
CDR3aa: CSARTVTEAFF
CDR3nt: TGCAGTGCTAGGACGGTAACTGAAGCTTTCTTT

d_gene: -
j_gene: TRBJ2-7
v_gene: TRBV3-1
abundance: -
CDR3aa: CASSQTITGYEQYF
CDR3nt: TGTGCCAGCAGCCAAACAATTACAGGGTACGAGCAGTACTTC

d_gene: TRBD1
j_gene: TRBJ2-1
v_gene: TRBV19
abundance: few
CDR3aa: CASTRGRSYNEQFF
CDR3nt: TGTGCCAGTACGAGGGGGCGGTCCTACAATGAGCAGTTCTTC

d_gene: TRBD2
j_gene: TRBJ2-7
v_gene: TRBV29-1
abundance: few
CDR3aa: CSVAESGRGGYEQYF
CDR3nt: TGCAGCGTTGCGGAAAGCGGGAGGGGTGGATACGAGCAGTACTTC

d_gene: -
j_gene: TRBJ2-2
v_gene: TRBV20-1
abundance: -
CDR3aa: CSAQRTVNTGELFF
CDR3nt: TGCAGTGCACAGAGGACAGTGAACACCGGGGAGCTGTTTTTT

d_gene: TRBD1
j_gene: TRBJ1-2
v_gene: TRBV5-6
abundance: -
CDR3aa: CASSSLGQDNYGYTF
CDR3nt: TGTGCCAGCAGCTCCCTAGGACAGGATAACTATGGCTACACCTTC

d_gene: -
j_gene: TRBJ1-2
v_gene: TRBV3-1
abundance: -
CDR3aa: CASSQDRVRTF
CDR3nt: TGTGCCAGCAGCCAAGACAGGGTACGCACCTTC

d_gene: -
j_gene: TRBJ1-2
v_gene: TRBV19
abundance: once
CDR3aa: CASGIDGHAPNYGYTF
CDR3nt: TGTGCCAGTGGTATAGACGGACATGCACCTAACTATGGCTACACCTTC

d_gene: -
j_gene: TRBJ2-2
v_gene: TRBV5-1
abundance: -
CDR3aa: CASSQEGRGTRWELFF
CDR3nt: TGCGCCAGCAGCCAAGAGGGGAGAGGGACTCGTTGGGAGCTGTTTTTT

d_gene: -
j_gene: TRBJ1-4
v_gene: TRBV7-6
abundance: -
CDR3aa: CASSLFAGNREKLFF
CDR3nt: TGTGCCAGCAGCTTATTTGCCGGGAATAGAGAAAAACTGTTTTTT

d_gene: -
j_gene: TRBJ2-1
v_gene: TRBV5-4
abundance: many
CDR3aa: CASSLDGLAGYEQFF
CDR3nt: TGTGCCAGCAGCTTGGATGGCCTAGCTGGATATGAGCAGTTCTTC

d_gene: TRBD1
j_gene: TRBJ1-5
v_gene: TRBV7-9
abundance: -
CDR3aa: CASSSTGGPGNQPQHF
CDR3nt: TGTGCCAGCAGCTCGACAGGGGGCCCTGGCAATCAGCCCCAGCATTTT

d_gene: TRBD2
j_gene: TRBJ2-3
v_gene: TRBV18
abundance: -
CDR3aa: CASSWSGNGADTQYF
CDR3nt: TGTGCCAGCTCATGGAGCGGGAACGGCGCAGATACGCAGTATTTT

d_gene: -
j_gene: TRBJ2-2
v_gene: TRBV18
abundance: few
CDR3aa: CASSVDSFTGELFF
CDR3nt: TGTGCCAGCTCGGTAGACAGTTTCACCGGGGAGCTGTTTTTT

d_gene: TRBD1
j_gene: TRBJ1-2
v_gene: TRBV5-4
abundance: many
CDR3aa: CASSSGRDRVWDYGYTF
CDR3nt: TGTGCCAGCAGCTCGGGGAGGGACAGGGTATGGGACTATGGCTACACCTTC

d_gene: TRBD2
j_gene: TRBJ2-1
v_gene: TRBV7-3
abundance: many
CDR3aa: CASSLTTSGAYNEQFF
CDR3nt: TGTGCCAGCAGCTTAACGACTAGCGGGGCCTACAATGAGCAGTTCTTC

d_gene: -
j_gene: TRBJ2-7
v_gene: TRBV7-9
abundance: few
CDR3aa: CASSLGGRVEQYF
CDR3nt: TGTGCCAGCAGCTTAGGGGGGCGCGTCGAGCAGTACTTC

d_gene: -
j_gene: TRBJ1-3
v_gene: TRBV2
abundance: few
CDR3aa: CASSGGQHSGNTIYF
CDR3nt: TGTGCCAGCAGTGGAGGGCAGCACTCTGGAAACACCATATATTTT

d_gene: -
j_gene: TRBJ1-1
v_gene: TRBV28
abundance: few
CDR3aa: CASSLAGANTEAFF
CDR3nt: TGTGCCAGCAGTTTAGCAGGGGCTAACACTGAAGCTTTCTTT

d_gene: TRBD2
j_gene: TRBJ2-1
v_gene: TRBV7-3
abundance: -
CDR3aa: CASSLLAGGRSEQFF
CDR3nt: TGTGCCAGCAGCTTACTAGCGGGGGGTCGTAGTGAGCAGTTCTTC

d_gene: -
j_gene: TRBJ2-2
v_gene: TRBV12-3/TRBV12-4
abundance: -
CDR3aa: CASSPTWVGTGELFF
CDR3nt: TGTGCCAGCAGCCCAACGTGGGTAGGGACCGGGGAGCTGTTTTTT

d_gene: -
j_gene: TRBJ2-5
v_gene: TRBV6-2/TRBV6-3
abundance: -
CDR3aa: CASSYLLGGHMEETQYF
CDR3nt: TGTGCCAGCAGTTACCTATTAGGGGGGCATATGGAAGAGACCCAGTACTTC

d_gene: -
j_gene: TRBJ2-6
v_gene: TRBV30
abundance: few
CDR3aa: CAWGRGFPTGANVLTF
CDR3nt: TGTGCCTGGGGAAGGGGCTTTCCCACTGGGGCCAACGTCCTGACTTTC

d_gene: -
j_gene: TRBJ2-7
v_gene: TRBV29-1
abundance: -
CDR3aa: CSVVGGTDYEQYF
CDR3nt: TGCAGCGTTGTCGGAGGGACCGACTACGAGCAGTACTTC

d_gene: -
j_gene: TRBJ2-5
v_gene: TRBV10-2
abundance: few
CDR3aa: CASSESTRRQETQYF
CDR3nt: TGCGCCAGCAGTGAGTCAACGAGACGGCAAGAGACCCAGTACTTC

d_gene: TRBD1
j_gene: TRBJ1-4
v_gene: TRBV28
abundance: -
CDR3aa: CASSRQGAGKLFF
CDR3nt: TGTGCCAGCAGCCGACAGGGGGCCGGGAAACTGTTTTTT

d_gene: -
j_gene: TRBJ2-3
v_gene: TRBV20-1
abundance: -
CDR3aa: CSATGTSHSTDTQYF
CDR3nt: TGCAGTGCCACCGGGACATCCCATAGCACAGATACGCAGTATTTT

d_gene: -
j_gene: TRBJ2-7
v_gene: TRBV29-1
abundance: -
CDR3aa: CSVRLLKPYEQYF
CDR3nt: TGCAGCGTTAGACTCCTTAAACCCTACGAGCAGTACTTC

d_gene: TRBD1
j_gene: TRBJ1-3
v_gene: TRBV4-1
abundance: many
CDR3aa: CASSHPTGESGNTIYF
CDR3nt: TGCGCCAGCAGCCACCCCACAGGGGAGTCTGGAAACACCATATATTTT

d_gene: -
j_gene: TRBJ2-4
v_gene: TRBV2
abundance: few
CDR3aa: CASRSRGENIQYF
CDR3nt: TGTGCCAGCAGGTCCAGAGGGGAAAACATTCAGTACTTC

d_gene: TRBD2
j_gene: TRBJ2-3
v_gene: TRBV3-1
abundance: -
CDR3aa: CASSSGTSRITDTQYF
CDR3nt: TGTGCCAGCAGCTCCGGGACTAGCAGGATCACAGATACGCAGTATTTT

d_gene: TRBD1
j_gene: TRBJ2-6
v_gene: TRBV29-1
abundance: many
CDR3aa: CSVTGESSGANVLTF
CDR3nt: TGCAGCGTTACAGGGGAAAGCTCTGGGGCCAACGTCCTGACTTTC

d_gene: -
j_gene: TRBJ1-6
v_gene: TRBV6-2/TRBV6-3
abundance: -
CDR3aa: CASSTGQPNSPLHF
CDR3nt: TGTGCCAGCAGTACCGGACAACCTAATTCACCCCTCCACTTT

d_gene: -
j_gene: TRBJ2-1
v_gene: TRBV29-1
abundance: -
CDR3aa: CSVEEGEQFF
CDR3nt: TGCAGCGTTGAAGAGGGTGAGCAGTTCTTC

d_gene: -
j_gene: TRBJ1-1
v_gene: TRBV11-1
abundance: -
CDR3aa: CASSIRGGRTEAFF
CDR3nt: TGTGCCAGCAGTATCCGAGGGGGTCGCACTGAAGCTTTCTTT

d_gene: -
j_gene: TRBJ1-1
v_gene: TRBV10-2
abundance: few
CDR3aa: CAVKWGMNTEAFF
CDR3nt: TGCGCCGTGAAGTGGGGAATGAACACTGAAGCTTTCTTT

d_gene: -
j_gene: TRBJ2-2
v_gene: TRBV6-5
abundance: -
CDR3aa: CASSSGLNTGELFF
CDR3nt: TGTGCCAGCAGTTCTGGACTGAACACCGGGGAGCTGTTTTTT

d_gene: -
j_gene: TRBJ2-3
v_gene: TRBV6-5
abundance: many
CDR3aa: CASNYGTEGNTQYF
CDR3nt: TGTGCCAGCAACTACGGGACCGAAGGGAATACGCAGTATTTT

d_gene: -
j_gene: TRBJ1-4
v_gene: TRBV12-3/TRBV12-4
abundance: -
CDR3aa: CASSFSRGNEKLFF
CDR3nt: TGTGCCAGCAGTTTCTCCCGGGGTAATGAAAAACTGTTTTTT

d_gene: -
j_gene: TRBJ2-2
v_gene: TRBV27
abundance: -
CDR3aa: CASSHPWGTGELFF
CDR3nt: TGTGCCAGCAGCCATCCATGGGGGACCGGGGAGCTGTTTTTT

d_gene: -
j_gene: TRBJ1-1
v_gene: TRBV6-5
abundance: -
CDR3aa: CASRYSRDHAEAFF
CDR3nt: TGTGCCAGCAGATACAGCAGAGATCATGCTGAAGCTTTCTTT

d_gene: -
j_gene: TRBJ1-2
v_gene: TRBV6-6
abundance: many
CDR3aa: CASKEDKNYGYTF
CDR3nt: TGTGCCAGCAAAGAGGACAAGAACTATGGCTACACCTTC

d_gene: -
j_gene: TRBJ2-2
v_gene: TRBV12-1
abundance: many
CDR3aa: CASSFDGLAGNTGELFF
CDR3nt: TGTGCCAGCAGCTTTGATGGGCTAGCGGGGAACACCGGGGAGCTGTTTTTT

d_gene: -
j_gene: TRBJ1-4
v_gene: TRBV4-1
abundance: -
CDR3aa: CASSQGTGTRGEKLFF
CDR3nt: TGCGCCAGCAGCCAAGGTACCGGCACCCGTGGGGAAAAACTGTTTTTT